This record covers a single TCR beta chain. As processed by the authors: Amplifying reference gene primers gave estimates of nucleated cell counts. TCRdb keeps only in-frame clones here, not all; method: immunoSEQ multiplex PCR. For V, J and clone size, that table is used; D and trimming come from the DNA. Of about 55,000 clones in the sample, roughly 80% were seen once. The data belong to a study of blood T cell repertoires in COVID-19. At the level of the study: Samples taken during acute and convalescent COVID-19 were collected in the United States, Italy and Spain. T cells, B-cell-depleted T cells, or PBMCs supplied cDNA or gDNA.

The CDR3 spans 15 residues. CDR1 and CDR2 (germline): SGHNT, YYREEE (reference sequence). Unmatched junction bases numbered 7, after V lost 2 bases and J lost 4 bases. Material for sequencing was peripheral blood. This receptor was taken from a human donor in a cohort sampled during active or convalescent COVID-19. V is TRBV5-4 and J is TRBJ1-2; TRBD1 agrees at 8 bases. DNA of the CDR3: TGTGCCAGCAGCTTCCTTGGACAGGGAGTCTATGGCTACACCTTC. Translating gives CASSFLGQGVYGYTF.